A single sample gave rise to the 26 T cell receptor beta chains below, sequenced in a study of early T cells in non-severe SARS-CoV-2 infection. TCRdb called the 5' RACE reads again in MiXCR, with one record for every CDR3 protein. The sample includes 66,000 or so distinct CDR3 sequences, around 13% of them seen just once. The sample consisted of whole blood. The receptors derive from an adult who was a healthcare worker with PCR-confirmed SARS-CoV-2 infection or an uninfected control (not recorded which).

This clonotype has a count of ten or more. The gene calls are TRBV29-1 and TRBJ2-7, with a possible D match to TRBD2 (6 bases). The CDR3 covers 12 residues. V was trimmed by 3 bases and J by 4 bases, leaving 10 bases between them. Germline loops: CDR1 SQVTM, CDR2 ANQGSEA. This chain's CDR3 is CSVDRGGYEQYF. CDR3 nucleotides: TGCAGCGTTGACCGTGGGGGGTACGAGCAGTACTTC.

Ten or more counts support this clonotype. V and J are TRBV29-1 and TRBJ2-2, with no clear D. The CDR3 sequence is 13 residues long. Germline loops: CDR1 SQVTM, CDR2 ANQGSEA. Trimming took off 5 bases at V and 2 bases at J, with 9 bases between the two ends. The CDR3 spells CSVSRSNTGELFF. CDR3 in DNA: TGCAGCGTTTCGCGGTCCAACACCGGGGAGCTGTTTTTT.

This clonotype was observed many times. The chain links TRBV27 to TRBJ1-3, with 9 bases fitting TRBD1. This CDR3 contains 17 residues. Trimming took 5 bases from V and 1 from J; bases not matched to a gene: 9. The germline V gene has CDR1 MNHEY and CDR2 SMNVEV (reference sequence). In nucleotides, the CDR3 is TGTGCCAGCAGTCTAAAACCGGGGACAGGGTCTGGAAACACCATATATTTT. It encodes CASSLKPGTGSGNTIYF.

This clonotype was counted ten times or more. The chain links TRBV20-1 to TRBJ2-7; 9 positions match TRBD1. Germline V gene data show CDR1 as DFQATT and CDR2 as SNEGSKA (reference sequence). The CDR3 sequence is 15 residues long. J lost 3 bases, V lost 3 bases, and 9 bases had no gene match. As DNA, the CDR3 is TGCAGTGCTAGCCCCCCTCAGACAGGGGGCTACGAGCAGTACTTC. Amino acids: CSASPPQTGGYEQYF.

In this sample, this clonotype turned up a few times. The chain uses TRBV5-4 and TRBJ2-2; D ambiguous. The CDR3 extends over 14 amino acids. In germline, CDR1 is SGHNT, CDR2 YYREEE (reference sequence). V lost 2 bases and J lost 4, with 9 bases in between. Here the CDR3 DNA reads TGTGCCAGCAGCTTACAAATCGGCACCGGGGAGCTGTTTTTT. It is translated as CASSLQIGTGELFF.

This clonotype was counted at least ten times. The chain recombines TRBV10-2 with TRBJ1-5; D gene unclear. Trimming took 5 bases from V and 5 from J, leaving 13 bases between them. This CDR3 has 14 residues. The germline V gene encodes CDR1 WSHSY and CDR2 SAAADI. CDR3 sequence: CASSIGGGDQPQHF. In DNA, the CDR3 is TGCGCCAGCAGTATCGGCGGTGGGGATCAGCCCCAGCATTTT.

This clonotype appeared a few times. CDR3 amino acids: CASSLATGAPYEQYF. CDR3 DNA sequence: TGTGCCAGCAGCCTAGCCACGGGGGCCCCCTACGAGCAGTACTTC. The chain carries TRBV7-3 and TRBJ2-7, with D perhaps being TRBD1 or TRBD2 (6 bases each). V shed 5 bases and J shed 2 bases, with 16 bases lying between them. The CDR3 consists of 15 residues. In germline, CDR1 is SGHTA, CDR2 FQGTGA. The full variable domain, rest sourced from reference TRBV7-3 and TRBJ2-7, is GAGVSQTPSNKVTEKGKYVELRCDPISGHTALYWYRQSLGQGPEFLIYFQGTGAADDSGLPNDRFFAVRPEGSVSTLKIQRTERGDSAVYLCASSLATGAPYEQYFGPGTRLTVT.

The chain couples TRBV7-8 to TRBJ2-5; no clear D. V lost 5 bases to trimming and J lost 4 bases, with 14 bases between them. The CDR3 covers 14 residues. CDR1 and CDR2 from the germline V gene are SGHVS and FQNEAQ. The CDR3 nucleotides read TGTGCCAGCAGCGCCACAAAAAGTGGAGAGACCCAGTACTTC. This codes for CASSATKSGETQYF.

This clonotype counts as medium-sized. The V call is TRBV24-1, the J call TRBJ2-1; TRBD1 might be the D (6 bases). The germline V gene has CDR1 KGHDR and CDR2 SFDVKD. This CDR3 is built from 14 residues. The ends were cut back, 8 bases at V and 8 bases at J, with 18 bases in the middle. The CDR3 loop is CATKEQGLKDEQFF. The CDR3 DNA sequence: TGTGCCACCAAGGAACAGGGCCTTAAGGATGAGCAGTTCTTC.

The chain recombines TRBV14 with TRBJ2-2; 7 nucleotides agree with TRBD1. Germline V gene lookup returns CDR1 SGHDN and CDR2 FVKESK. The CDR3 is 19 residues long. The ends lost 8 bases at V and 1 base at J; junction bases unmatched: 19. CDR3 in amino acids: CASSTGIGGRTGNTGELFF. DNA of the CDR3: TGTGCCAGCTCGACCGGGATAGGGGGCCGCACGGGGAACACCGGGGAGCTGTTTTTT.

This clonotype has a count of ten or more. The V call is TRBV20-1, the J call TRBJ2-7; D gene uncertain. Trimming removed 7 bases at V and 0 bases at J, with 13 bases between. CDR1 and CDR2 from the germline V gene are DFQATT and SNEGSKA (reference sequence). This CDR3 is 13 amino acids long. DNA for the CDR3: TGCAGTGTCCCCGGCAGGCTCTCCTACGAGCAGTACTTC. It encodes CSVPGRLSYEQYF.

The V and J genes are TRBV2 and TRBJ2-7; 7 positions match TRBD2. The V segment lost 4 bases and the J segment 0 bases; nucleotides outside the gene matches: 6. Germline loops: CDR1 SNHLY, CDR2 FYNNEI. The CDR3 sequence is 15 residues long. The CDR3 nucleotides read TGTGCCAGCAGTGTAACCAGCGGGATCTCCTACGAGCAGTACTTC. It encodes CASSVTSGISYEQYF.

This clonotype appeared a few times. The CDR3 protein is CSAGDGSDTQYF. CDR3 sequence (DNA): TGCAGCGCAGGCGACGGATCAGATACGCAGTATTTT. This rearrangement joins TRBV29-1 to TRBJ2-3; D is uncertain. This CDR3 contains 12 residues. V lost 7 bases to trimming and J lost 4 bases, with 12 bases between them. Germline CDR1 SQVTM, CDR2 ANQGSEA.

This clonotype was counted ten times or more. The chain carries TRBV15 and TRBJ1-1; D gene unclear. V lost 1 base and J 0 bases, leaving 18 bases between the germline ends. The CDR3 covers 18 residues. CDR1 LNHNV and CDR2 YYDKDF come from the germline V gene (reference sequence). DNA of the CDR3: TGTGCCACCAGCAGAGGGGAGGAGGGTGCGGTAATGAACACTGAAGCTTTCTTT. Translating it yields CATSRGEEGAVMNTEAFF.

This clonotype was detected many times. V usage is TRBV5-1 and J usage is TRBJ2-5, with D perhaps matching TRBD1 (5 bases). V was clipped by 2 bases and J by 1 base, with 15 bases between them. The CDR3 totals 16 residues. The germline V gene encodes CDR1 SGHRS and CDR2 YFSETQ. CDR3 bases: TGCGCCAGCAGCTTACCCCGACAGCCAGGCCAAGAGACCCAGTACTTC. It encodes CASSLPRQPGQETQYF.

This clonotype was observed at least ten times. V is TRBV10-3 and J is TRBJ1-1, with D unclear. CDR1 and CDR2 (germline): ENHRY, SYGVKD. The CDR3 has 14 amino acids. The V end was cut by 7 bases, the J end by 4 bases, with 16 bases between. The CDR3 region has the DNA TGTGCCATCACCACGGACGTCATGAGCACTGAAGCTTTCTTT. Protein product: CAITTDVMSTEAFF.

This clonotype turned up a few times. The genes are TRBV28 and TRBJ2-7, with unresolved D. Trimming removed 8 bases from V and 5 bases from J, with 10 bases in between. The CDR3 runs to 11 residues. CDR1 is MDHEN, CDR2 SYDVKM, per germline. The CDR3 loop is CASARRNEQYF. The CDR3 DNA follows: TGTGCCAGCGCCCGCCGAAACGAGCAGTACTTC.

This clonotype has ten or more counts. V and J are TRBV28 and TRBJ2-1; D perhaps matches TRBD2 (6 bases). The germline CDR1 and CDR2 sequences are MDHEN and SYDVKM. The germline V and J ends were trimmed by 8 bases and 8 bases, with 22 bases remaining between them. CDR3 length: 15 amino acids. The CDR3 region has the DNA TGTGCCAGCTGTTATCGGGAGCCTAACCGTCATGAGCAGTTCTTC. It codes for CASCYREPNRHEQFF. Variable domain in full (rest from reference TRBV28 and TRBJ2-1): DVKVTQSSRYLVKRTGEKVFLECVQDMDHENMFWYRQDPGLGLRLIYFSYDVKMKEKGDIPEGYSVSREKKERFSLILESASTNQTSMYLCASCYREPNRHEQFFGPGTRLTVL.

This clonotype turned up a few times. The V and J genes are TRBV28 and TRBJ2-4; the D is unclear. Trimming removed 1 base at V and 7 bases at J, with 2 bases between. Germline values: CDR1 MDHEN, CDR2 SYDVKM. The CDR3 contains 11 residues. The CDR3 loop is CASSLLNIQYF. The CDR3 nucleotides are TGTGCCAGCAGTTTATTGAACATTCAGTACTTC.

The CDR3 DNA reads as TGTGCCAGCAGTTACGACGATTACAATGAGCAGTTCTTC. Its protein is CASSYDDYNEQFF. The chain employs TRBV7-2 and TRBJ2-1; D gene unclear. CDR3 length equals 13 residues. Germline V lookup: CDR1 SGHTA, CDR2 FQGNSA. V was clipped by 6 bases and J by 4 bases, with 10 bases between them.

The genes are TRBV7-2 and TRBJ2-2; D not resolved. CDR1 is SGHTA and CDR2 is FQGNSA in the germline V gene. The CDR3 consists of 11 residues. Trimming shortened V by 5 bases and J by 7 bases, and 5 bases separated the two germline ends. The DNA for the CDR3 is TGTGCCAGCAGCCCCCGCGGGGAGCTGTTTTTT. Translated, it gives CASSPRGELFF.

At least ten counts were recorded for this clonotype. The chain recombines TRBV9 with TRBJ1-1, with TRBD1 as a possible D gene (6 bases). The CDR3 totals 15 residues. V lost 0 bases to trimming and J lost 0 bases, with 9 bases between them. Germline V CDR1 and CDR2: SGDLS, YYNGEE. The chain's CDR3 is CASSVDYRVNTEAFF. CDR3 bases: TGTGCCAGCAGCGTAGATTACAGGGTGAACACTGAAGCTTTCTTT.

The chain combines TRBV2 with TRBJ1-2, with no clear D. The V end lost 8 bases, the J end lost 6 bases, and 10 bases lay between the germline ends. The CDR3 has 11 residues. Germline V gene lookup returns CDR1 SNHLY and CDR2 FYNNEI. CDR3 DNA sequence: TGTGCCAGCGACGGGCCCCATGGCTACACCTTC. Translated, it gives CASDGPHGYTF.

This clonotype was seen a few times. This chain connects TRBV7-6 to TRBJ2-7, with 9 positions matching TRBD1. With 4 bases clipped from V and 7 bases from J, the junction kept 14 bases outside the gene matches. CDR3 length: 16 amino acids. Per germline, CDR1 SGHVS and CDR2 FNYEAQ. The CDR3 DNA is TGTGCCAGCAGCTCCAACAGGGGGCTGCCGCCTCATGAGCAGTACTTC. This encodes CASSSNRGLPPHEQYF.

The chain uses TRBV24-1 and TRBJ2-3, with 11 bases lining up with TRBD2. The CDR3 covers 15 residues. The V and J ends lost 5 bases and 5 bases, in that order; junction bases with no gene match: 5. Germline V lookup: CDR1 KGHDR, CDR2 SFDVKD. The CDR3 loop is CATSAQGLAVDTQYF. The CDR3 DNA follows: TGTGCCACCAGTGCCCAGGGACTAGCGGTAGATACGCAGTATTTT.

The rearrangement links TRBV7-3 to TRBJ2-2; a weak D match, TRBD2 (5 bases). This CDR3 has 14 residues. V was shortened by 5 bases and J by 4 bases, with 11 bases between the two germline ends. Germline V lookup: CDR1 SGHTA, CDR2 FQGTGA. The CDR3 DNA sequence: TGTGCCAGCAGCCCGGACTCCGCCACCGGGGAGCTGTTTTTT. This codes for CASSPDSATGELFF.